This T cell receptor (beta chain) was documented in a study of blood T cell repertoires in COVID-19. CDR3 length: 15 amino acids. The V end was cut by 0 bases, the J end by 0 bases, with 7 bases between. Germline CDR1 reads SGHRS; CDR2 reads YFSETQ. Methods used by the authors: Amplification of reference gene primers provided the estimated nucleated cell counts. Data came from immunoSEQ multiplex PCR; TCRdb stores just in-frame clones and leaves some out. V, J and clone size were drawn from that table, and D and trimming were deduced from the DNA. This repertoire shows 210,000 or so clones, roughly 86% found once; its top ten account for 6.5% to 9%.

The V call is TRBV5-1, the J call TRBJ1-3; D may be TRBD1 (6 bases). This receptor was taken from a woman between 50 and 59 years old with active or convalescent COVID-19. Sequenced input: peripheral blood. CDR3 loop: CASSLEGGSGNTIYF. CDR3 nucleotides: TGCGCCAGCAGCTTGGAAGGGGGCTCTGGAAACACCATATATTTT.